The 4 T cell receptor beta chains below were found in one sample sequenced in a study of shared clonotypes between healthy human individuals. Method: immunoSEQ multiplex PCR; TCRdb's copy keeps in-frame clones and lacks some. The sample lists more than 400,000 clones, 95% to 96% occurring once. The specimen sequenced was naive CD4+ T cells sorted from blood. The subset denotes: CD45RA+ positively selected. These receptor sequences come from a woman aged 25 to 45 in good health.

The chain is built from TRBV11-1 and TRBJ2-1; TRBD2 agrees at 11 bases. The CDR3 length is 17 residues. The ends lost 3 bases at V and 4 bases at J; junction bases unmatched: 8. Germline CDR1 and CDR2: SGHAT and FQDESV (reference sequence). The CDR3 sequence: CASSLRLAGQTYNEQFF. For the CDR3, the DNA is TGTGCCAGCAGCTTGAGACTAGCGGGACAGACATACAATGAGCAGTTCTTC.

In this sample, this clone turned up once. This chain connects TRBV7-3 to TRBJ2-3; D unclear. CDR3 length equals 13 residues. Trimming removed 5 bases at V and 4 bases at J, with 10 bases between. From germline, CDR1 is SGHTA and CDR2 FQGTGA. CDR3 nucleotides: TGTGCCAGCAGCCCGCGTGACCCAGATACGCAGTATTTT. Amino acids: CASSPRDPDTQYF.

Details on this clone: Additional DNA sequences in this sample encode the identical CDR3. The chain carries TRBV30 and TRBJ2-1; D not certain. This CDR3 contains 13 residues. Trimming took 4 bases from V and 1 from J, leaving 8 bases between them. Germline V gene lookup returns CDR1 GTSNPN and CDR2 SVGIG (reference sequence). CDR3: CAWNRGSYNEQFF. CDR3 DNA sequence: TGTGCCTGGAATCGTGGATCCTACAATGAGCAGTTCTTC.

CDR3 DNA: TGTGCCAGCAGCTTTTCTAGCGAACCGAACTACGAGCAGTACTTC. Translating gives CASSFSSEPNYEQYF. The chain combines TRBV11-2 with TRBJ2-7, with D possibly being TRBD2 (6 bases). The CDR3 totals 15 residues. Germline-derived CDR1 and CDR2 are SGHAT and FQNNGV. Trimming removed 3 bases from V and 3 bases from J, with 15 bases in between.